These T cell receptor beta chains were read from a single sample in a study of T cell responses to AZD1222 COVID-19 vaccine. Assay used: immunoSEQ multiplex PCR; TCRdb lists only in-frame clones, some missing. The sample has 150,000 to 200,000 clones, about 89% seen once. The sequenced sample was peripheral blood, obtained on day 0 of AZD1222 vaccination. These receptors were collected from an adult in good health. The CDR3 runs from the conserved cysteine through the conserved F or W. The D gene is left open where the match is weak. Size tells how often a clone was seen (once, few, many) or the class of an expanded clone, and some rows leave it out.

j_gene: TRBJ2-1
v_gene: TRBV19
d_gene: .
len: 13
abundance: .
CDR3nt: TGTGCCACCGTTGCCCGCGACAGGAGAGAGCAGTTCTTC
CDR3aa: CATVARDRREQFF

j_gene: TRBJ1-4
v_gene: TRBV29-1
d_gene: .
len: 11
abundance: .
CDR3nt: TGCAGCGTTGAAGAGAATGAAAAACTGTTTTTT
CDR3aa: CSVEENEKLFF

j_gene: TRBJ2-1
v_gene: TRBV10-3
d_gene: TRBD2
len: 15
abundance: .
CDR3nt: TGTGCCATCAGGATGACTAGCGGGAGCCCCCATGAGCAGTTCTTC
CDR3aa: CAIRMTSGSPHEQFF

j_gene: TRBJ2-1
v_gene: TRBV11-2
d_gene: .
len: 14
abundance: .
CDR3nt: TGTGCCAGCAGCTTCTCGACGGGGACGTTTGAGCAGTTCTTC
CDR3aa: CASSFSTGTFEQFF

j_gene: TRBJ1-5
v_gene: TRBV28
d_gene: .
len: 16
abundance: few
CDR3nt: TGTGCCAGCAGTTTAACGGCCCTCGGAGGCAATCAGCCCCAGCATTTT
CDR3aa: CASSLTALGGNQPQHF

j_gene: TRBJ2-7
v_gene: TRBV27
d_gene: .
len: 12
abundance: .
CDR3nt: TGTGCCAGCAGCCTGAGGTCCTACGAGCAGTACTTC
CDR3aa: CASSLRSYEQYF

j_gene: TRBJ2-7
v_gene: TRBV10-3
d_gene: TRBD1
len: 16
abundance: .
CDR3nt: TGTGCCATCAGCGCGATCAGGGGGAAGAGCTCCTACGAGCAGTACTTC
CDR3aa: CAISAIRGKSSYEQYF

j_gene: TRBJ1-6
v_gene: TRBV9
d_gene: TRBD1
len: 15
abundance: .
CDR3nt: TGTGCCAGCAGCGTAGGTCCGGGACAGGATTCACCCCTCCACTTT
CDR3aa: CASSVGPGQDSPLHF

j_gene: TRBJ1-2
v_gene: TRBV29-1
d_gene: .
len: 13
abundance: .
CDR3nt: TGCAGCGTTGACTCGACCTCTAACTATGGCTACACCTTC
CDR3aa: CSVDSTSNYGYTF

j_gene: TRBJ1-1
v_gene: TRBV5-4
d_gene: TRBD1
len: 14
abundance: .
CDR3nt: TGTGCCAGCACCCGAGGACAGGGGAGGACTGAAGCTTTCTTT
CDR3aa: CASTRGQGRTEAFF

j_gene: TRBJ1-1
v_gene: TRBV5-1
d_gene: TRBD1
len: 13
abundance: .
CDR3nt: TGCGCCAGCAGGGGCACAGGGGGCACTGAAGCTTTCTTT
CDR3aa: CASRGTGGTEAFF

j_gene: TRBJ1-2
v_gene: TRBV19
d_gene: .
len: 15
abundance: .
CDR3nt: TGTGCCAGTGGGCCCCGGGGAGAGAACTACTATGGCTACACCTTC
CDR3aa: CASGPRGENYYGYTF

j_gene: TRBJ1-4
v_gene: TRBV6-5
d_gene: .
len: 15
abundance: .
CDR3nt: TGTGCCAGCACCCGCTTGCAGGGGACTAATGAAAAACTGTTTTTT
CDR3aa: CASTRLQGTNEKLFF

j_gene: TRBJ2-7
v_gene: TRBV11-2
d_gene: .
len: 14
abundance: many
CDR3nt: TGTGCCAGCAGCTTAGGTTCCGGGGCCTACGAGCAGTACTTC
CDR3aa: CASSLGSGAYEQYF

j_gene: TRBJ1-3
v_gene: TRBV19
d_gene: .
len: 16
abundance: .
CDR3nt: TGTGCCAGTAGTATCCAGGGAACCGACTCTGGAAACACCATATATTTT
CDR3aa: CASSIQGTDSGNTIYF

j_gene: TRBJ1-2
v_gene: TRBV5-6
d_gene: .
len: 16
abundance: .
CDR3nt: TGTGCCAGCAGCTTGGCCGGGCGAGGCCTACGGGATGGCTACACCTTC
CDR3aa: CASSLAGRGLRDGYTF

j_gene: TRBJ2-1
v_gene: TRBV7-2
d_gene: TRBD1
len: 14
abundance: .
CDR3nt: TGTGCCAGCAGCTTAGATAACAGGGGGAATGAGCAGTTCTTC
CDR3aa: CASSLDNRGNEQFF

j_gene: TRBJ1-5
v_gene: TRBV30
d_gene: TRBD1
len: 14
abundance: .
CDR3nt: TGTGCCTGGACCACGACAGGGGGCAATCAGCCCCAGCATTTT
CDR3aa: CAWTTTGGNQPQHF

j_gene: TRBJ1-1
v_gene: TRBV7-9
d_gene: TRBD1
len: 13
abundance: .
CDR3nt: TGTGCCAGCAGCCGGACAGGGGCCACTGAAGCTTTCTTT
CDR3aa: CASSRTGATEAFF

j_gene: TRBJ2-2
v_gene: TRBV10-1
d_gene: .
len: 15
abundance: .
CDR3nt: TGCGCCAGCAGTGAGTCCGGGGGGCGCCACGGGGAGCTGTTTTTT
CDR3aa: CASSESGGRHGELFF

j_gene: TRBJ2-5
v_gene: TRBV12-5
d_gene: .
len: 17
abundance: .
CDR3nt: TGTGCTAGTGGTTTAGTAACAGGGACTAACTATCGAGAGACCCAGTACTTC
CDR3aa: CASGLVTGTNYRETQYF

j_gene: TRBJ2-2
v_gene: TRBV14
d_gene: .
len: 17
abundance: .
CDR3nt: TGTGCCAGCAGCCAAGATAGCACAGGGTGGATCTCCGGGGAGCTGTTTTTT
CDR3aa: CASSQDSTGWISGELFF

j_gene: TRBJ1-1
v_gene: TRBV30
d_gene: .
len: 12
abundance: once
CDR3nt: TGTGCCTGGAGGACCGAGGTAACTGAAGCTTTCTTT
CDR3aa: CAWRTEVTEAFF

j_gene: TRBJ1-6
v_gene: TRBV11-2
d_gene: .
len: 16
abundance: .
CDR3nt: TGTGCCAGCAGCCCCGGGGCGACAGGATTAGGGTCACCCCTCCACTTT
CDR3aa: CASSPGATGLGSPLHF

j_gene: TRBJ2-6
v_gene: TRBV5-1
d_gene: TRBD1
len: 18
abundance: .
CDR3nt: TGCGCCAGCAGCTTGGCCGGACAGGGGGCAGCTGGGGCCAACGTCCTGACTTTC
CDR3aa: CASSLAGQGAAGANVLTF

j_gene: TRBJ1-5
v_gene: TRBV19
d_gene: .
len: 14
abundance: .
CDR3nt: TGTGCCAGTAGAGGATGGGGTGACAATCAGCCCCAGCATTTT
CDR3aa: CASRGWGDNQPQHF

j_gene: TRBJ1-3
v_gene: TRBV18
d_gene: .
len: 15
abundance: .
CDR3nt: TGTGCCAGCTCTCCTAACGGTGGCTCTGGAAACACCATATATTTT
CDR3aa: CASSPNGGSGNTIYF

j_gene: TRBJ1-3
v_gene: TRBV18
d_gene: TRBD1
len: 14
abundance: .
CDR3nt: TGTGCCAGCTCACTCTCGGGACAGCCAAACACCATATATTTT
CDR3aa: CASSLSGQPNTIYF

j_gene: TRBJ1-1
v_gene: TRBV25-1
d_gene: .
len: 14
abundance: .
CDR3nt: TGTGCCAGCATACGAACAGGGCCGAACACTGAAGCTTTCTTT
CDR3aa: CASIRTGPNTEAFF

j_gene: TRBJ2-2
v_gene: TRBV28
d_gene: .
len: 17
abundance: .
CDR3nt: TGTGCCAGCAGTGCAATCCCTTCCTTCGCGAACACCGGGGAGCTGTTTTTT
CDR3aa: CASSAIPSFANTGELFF

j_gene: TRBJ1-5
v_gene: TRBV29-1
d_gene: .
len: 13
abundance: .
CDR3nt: TGCAGCGTTGGCGGGGGCGCGGGGCAGCCCCAGCATTTT
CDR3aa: CSVGGGAGQPQHF

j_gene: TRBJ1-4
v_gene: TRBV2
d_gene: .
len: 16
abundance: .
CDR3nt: TGTGCCAGCAGTGAAGTAGCAGGCCAGGGAAATGAAAAACTGTTTTTT
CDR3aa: CASSEVAGQGNEKLFF

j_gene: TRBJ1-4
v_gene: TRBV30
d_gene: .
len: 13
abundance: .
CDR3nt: TGTGCCTGGACAGGTTTGGCTAATGAAAAACTGTTTTTT
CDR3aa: CAWTGLANEKLFF

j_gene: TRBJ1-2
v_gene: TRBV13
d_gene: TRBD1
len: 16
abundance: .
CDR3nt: TGTGCCAGCAGCAAGGGGACAGGGGCTAATAGTGGTGGCTACACCTTC
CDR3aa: CASSKGTGANSGGYTF

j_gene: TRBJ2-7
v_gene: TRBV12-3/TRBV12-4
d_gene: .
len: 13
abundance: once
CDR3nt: TGTGCCAGCAGTCCCCCGTCGCGGGACACCCCGTACTTC
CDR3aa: CASSPPSRDTPYF

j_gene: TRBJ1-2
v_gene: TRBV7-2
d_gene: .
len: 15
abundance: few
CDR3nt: TGTGCCAGCAGCCCCACGCGACGGAATAACTATGGCTACACCTTC
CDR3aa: CASSPTRRNNYGYTF

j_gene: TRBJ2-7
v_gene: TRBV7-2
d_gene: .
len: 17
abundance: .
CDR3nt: TGTGCCAGCAGCCTAAGCGTCGGGCAGCTGTATTCCTACGAGCAGTACTTC
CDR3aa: CASSLSVGQLYSYEQYF

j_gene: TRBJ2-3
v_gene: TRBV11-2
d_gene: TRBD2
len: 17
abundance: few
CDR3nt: TGTGCCAGCAGCTCATCTCGACTAGCGGGAGCCCCAGATACGCAGTATTTT
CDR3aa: CASSSSRLAGAPDTQYF

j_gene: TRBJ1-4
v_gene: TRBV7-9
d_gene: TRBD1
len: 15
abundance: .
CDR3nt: TGTGCCAGCAGCTTACAGGGGGCAACTAATGAAAAACTGTTTTTT
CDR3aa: CASSLQGATNEKLFF

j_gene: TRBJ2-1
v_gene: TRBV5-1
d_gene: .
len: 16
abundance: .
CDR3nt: TGCGCCAGCAGCTTGTTAAGGCAGAAAACTTACAATGAGCAGTTCTTC
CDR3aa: CASSLLRQKTYNEQFF

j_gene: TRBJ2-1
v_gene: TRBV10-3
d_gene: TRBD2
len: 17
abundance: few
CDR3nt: TGTGCCATCAGTGAGTCTTCGAGGACTAGCGGACTAAATGAGCAGTTCTTC
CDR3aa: CAISESSRTSGLNEQFF

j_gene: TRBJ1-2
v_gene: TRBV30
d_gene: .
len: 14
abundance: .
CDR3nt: TGTGCCTGGAGTGGGCAGCAAACTAACTATGGCTACACCTTC
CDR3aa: CAWSGQQTNYGYTF

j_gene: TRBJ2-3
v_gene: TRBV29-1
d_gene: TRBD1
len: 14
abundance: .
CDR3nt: TGCAGCGTTGAGAAGGGGGCTAGCACAGATACGCAGTATTTT
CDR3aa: CSVEKGASTDTQYF